The rows below give T cell receptor beta chains drawn from one sample of a study of post-analysis software for immune sequencing data. One entry per CDR3 protein, called by TCRdb with MiXCR from the PCR reads. The sample consists of about 770,000 distinct CDR3 sequences, 35% to 55% of them appearing once. The specimen was blood. Receptors originate from a girl aged 5 to 17 with multiple sclerosis. The CDR3 runs from the conserved cysteine through the conserved F or W. The order of the fields is CDR3 length, V gene, J gene, CDR3 protein.

cdr3_length: 13; v_call: TRBV2; j_call: TRBJ2-3; cdr3_aa: CASSEVVWDTQYF
cdr3_length: 13; v_call: TRBV6-1; j_call: TRBJ1-2; cdr3_aa: CAGRQGVEYGYTF
cdr3_length: 11; v_call: TRBV28; j_call: TRBJ1-2; cdr3_aa: CATRVVFGYTF
cdr3_length: 15; v_call: TRBV28; j_call: TRBJ2-5; cdr3_aa: CASSLSRARKETQYF
cdr3_length: 13; v_call: TRBV27; j_call: TRBJ2-7; cdr3_aa: CASRQTSVSEQYF
cdr3_length: 16; v_call: TRBV4-3; j_call: TRBJ2-7; cdr3_aa: CASSQEFGQRVYEQYF
cdr3_length: 21; v_call: TRBV28; j_call: TRBJ2-3; cdr3_aa: CASSLFVWREYLFFGPGTQYF
cdr3_length: 16; v_call: TRBV11-2; j_call: TRBJ2-7; cdr3_aa: CASSLAFSGGSYEQYF
cdr3_length: 13; v_call: TRBV29-1; j_call: TRBJ1-3; cdr3_aa: CSVIATPGNTIYF
cdr3_length: 15; v_call: TRBV18; j_call: TRBJ1-4; cdr3_aa: CASFADRRQHEKLFF
cdr3_length: 14; v_call: TRBV5-1; j_call: TRBJ2-7; cdr3_aa: CASSLQGIGYEQYF
cdr3_length: 12; v_call: TRBV20-1; j_call: TRBJ2-7; cdr3_aa: CSARPQSYEQYF
cdr3_length: 16; v_call: TRBV12-3/TRBV12-4; j_call: TRBJ1-6; cdr3_aa: CASSSEPGTTFKPLHF
cdr3_length: 15; v_call: TRBV7-3; j_call: TRBJ2-5; cdr3_aa: CASSLTARVGETQYF
cdr3_length: 13; v_call: TRBV6-2/TRBV6-3; j_call: TRBJ1-4; cdr3_aa: CASSQEVGEKLFF
cdr3_length: 16; v_call: TRBV7-8; j_call: TRBJ1-2; cdr3_aa: CASSLKAQLAGQGYTF
cdr3_length: 15; v_call: TRBV5-1; j_call: TRBJ1-1; cdr3_aa: CASSLEGTGVTEAFF
cdr3_length: 19; v_call: TRBV20-1; j_call: TRBJ2-1; cdr3_aa: CSASLGFGSSGRNYNEQFF
cdr3_length: 14; v_call: TRBV6-1; j_call: TRBJ1-2; cdr3_aa: CASSDETSAYGYTF
cdr3_length: 16; v_call: TRBV7-8; j_call: TRBJ2-1; cdr3_aa: CASSTIRDRGGDEQFF
cdr3_length: 13; v_call: TRBV29-1; j_call: TRBJ1-5; cdr3_aa: CSVQTDSNQPQHF
cdr3_length: 13; v_call: TRBV19; j_call: TRBJ1-2; cdr3_aa: CASRGGATGGYTF
cdr3_length: 11; v_call: TRBV20-1; j_call: TRBJ2-5; cdr3_aa: CSAGTELSGYF
cdr3_length: 15; v_call: TRBV12-3/TRBV12-4; j_call: TRBJ2-1; cdr3_aa: CASSLGTGVGNEQFF
cdr3_length: 14; v_call: TRBV20-1; j_call: TRBJ1-2; cdr3_aa: CSAARDRNNYGYTF
cdr3_length: 15; v_call: TRBV20-1; j_call: TRBJ2-7; cdr3_aa: CSLSSRDLSSYEQYF
cdr3_length: 13; v_call: TRBV5-1; j_call: TRBJ2-7; cdr3_aa: CASRPAGSYEQYF
cdr3_length: 16; v_call: TRBV5-1; j_call: TRBJ2-3; cdr3_aa: CASSPDRGIIPDTQYF
cdr3_length: 17; v_call: TRBV20-1; j_call: TRBJ2-5; cdr3_aa: CSAWGVGLASGSETQYF
cdr3_length: 14; v_call: TRBV12-3/TRBV12-4; j_call: TRBJ2-7; cdr3_aa: CASSETGGFYEQYF
cdr3_length: 18; v_call: TRBV4-3; j_call: TRBJ2-1; cdr3_aa: CASSPGLAGDVSYNEQFF